This T cell receptor beta chain comes out of a study of vaccination effects on CD4 cells after COVID-19. Upon completion of approximately ten days in culture, CD4+ T cells were isolated. As regards this clone: Antigen unknown.

Points from the study as a whole: In the late period after vaccination, infection- and vaccine-induced clones contracted markedly. Convalescents' post-vaccine spike-reactive clones were mainly new, vaccine-induced.

V was cut by 3 bases and J by 1 base, with 13 bases left in between. The CDR3 extends over 15 amino acids. Germline V lookup: CDR1 SGHNT, CDR2 YYREEE (reference sequence). Assay used: immunoSEQ multiplex PCR; TCRdb lists only in-frame clones, some missing. Of under 50,000 clones listed, about 78% are singletons. The chain employs TRBV5-4 and TRBJ1-1; D may be TRBD1 (5 bases). This receptor was taken from a human donor who had a prior SARS-CoV-2 infection. The sample here was CD4+ T cells from PBMCs cultured without peptide, taken before COVID-19 vaccination. Here the CDR3 reads CASSYGGTANTEAFF. CDR3 nucleotide sequence: TGTGCCAGCAGCTATGGTGGGACGGCGAACACTGAAGCTTTCTTT.